This T cell receptor beta chain was profiled in a study of T cell repertoires in cytomegalovirus infection. About the research overall: Newly reported HLA-C-restricted and thoroughly characterized HLA-B-restricted CMV epitopes were employed.

With regard to this clonotype: Its antigen is not known.

The CDR3 length is 17 residues. The V gene end was trimmed by 5 bases and the J gene end by 0 bases; junction bases not matched to a gene: 11. TCRdb processed the reads anew with MiXCR; each CDR3 protein has one entry. The sample shows 450,000 to 600,000 distinct CDR3 sequences, under 55% of them seen only once. Sequences were derived from cultured PBMCs, sampled from culture after CMV antigen stimulation. This chain joins TRBV12-3 or TRBV12-4 and TRBJ2-3, with TRBD2 matching 7 bases. This clonotype was sampled from a human donor in good health (CMV status not recorded). Some clones in this sample may be carry-over from other donors' samples. In DNA form, the CDR3 reads TGTGCCAGCAGTGGGCAAGCGACTAGCCGGAGCACAGATACGCAGTATTTT. It is translated as CASSGQATSRSTDTQYF.